This entry describes one TCR beta chain. Its specificity is not known. V lost 5 bases and J lost 3; bases outside the gene matches: 12. The germline V gene has CDR1 DFQATT and CDR2 SNEGSKA (reference sequence). The CDR3 consists of 16 residues. The treatment here: roughly 11-day PBMC culture with coronavirus spike peptide pools or control peptides (ViraFEST assay). Antigen-specific T cell expansion with peptide pools preceded TCR sequencing in the ViraFEST approach. The record originates from a study of vaccination and CD4 T cells after COVID-19. Sequenced with the Oncomine TCR Beta short-read assay was DNA taken from cultured CD4+ T cells. TCRdb fed the PCR reads into MiXCR, producing one record per CDR3 protein. Among over 10,000 distinct CDR3 sequences listed, 50% were seen once.

This sequence joins TRBV20-1 and TRBJ1-5, with 8 bases fitting TRBD1. The sample consisted of CD4+ T cells from blood, cultured in vitro. The receptor's source is a human donor who had recovered from COVID-19. In DNA form, the CDR3 reads TGCAGTGCTTCCACACTACAGGGGGAGTACAATCAGCCCCAGCATTTT. It encodes CSASTLQGEYNQPQHF.